This T cell receptor beta chain is drawn from a study of radiotherapy plus CTLA-4 blockade in lung cancer (dated by TCRdb to 2016 to 2018). In the study overall: Among enrolled patients, roughly 20% had an objective response and 31% reached disease control. Here is what the overall study found, with its caveats: After treatment with radiotherapy and ipilimumab, TCR clones that originated in tumors expanded in peripheral blood. Increased serum interferon-beta after radiation, together with early dynamic changes in blood T cell clones, were reported to be the strongest predictors of response.

Preparation of the library involved the immunoSEQ multiplex PCR assay. What TCRdb holds here is the immuneACCESS table cut down to in-frame rearrangements. Part of the clones is not present; checked against another copy, under half of the missing clones reflect an unresolved V gene, and the others are unexplained. The table for this sample lists roughly 97,000 clones; under 85% of them were counted only once. 2.5% to 3% of the sample belongs to the ten largest clones. Inclusive of the bounding cysteine and phenylalanine, the CDR3 is 15 residues long. The kept DNA is CDR3 alone, 45 bases in frame from the first base. CDR1 and CDR2, looked up from the germline V gene (reference sequence), are MNHEY and SMNVEV. V and J are truncated by 3 bases and 2 bases respectively, leaving an intervening sequence of 8 bases. To note about this clone: The clone's antigen remains unknown. Nothing much larger sits one base from this clone, and base qualities are not available.

The study evaluated CTLA-4 blockade (ipilimumab) given together with focal radiation therapy in patients who had chemo-refractory metastatic non-small-cell lung cancer. The receptor was isolated from a human donor with non-small cell lung cancer who had a partial response to radiotherapy plus ipilimumab. Some clones in this sample may be carry-over from other donors' samples. The rearrangement joined TRBV27 to TRBJ2-6; tentative D gene TRBD1, with 5 bases matching. Sequenced here: peripheral blood, sampled from a patient treated with radiotherapy plus ipilimumab. The encoded CDR3 is CASSFIRAGANVLTF. At the DNA level, the sequence is TGTGCCAGCAGTTTCATCAGGGCTGGGGCCAACGTCCTGACTTTC. Full variable domain (CDR3 extended with the reference TRBV27 and TRBJ2-6 proteins): EAQVTQNPRYLITVTGKKLTVTCSQNMNHEYMSWYRQDPGLGLRQIYYSMNVEVTDKGDVPEGYKVSRKEKRNFPLILESPSPNQTSLYFCASSFIRAGANVLTFGAGSRLTVL.